This paragraph covers one T cell receptor beta chain sequence. Its antigen is currently not known. No qualities accompany the bases; no much larger clone lies one base away. The data stem from a study of blood T cell repertoires in COVID-19 (dated by TCRdb to about 2020). Concerning the study at large: The collaborator samples originated in the United States, Italy and Spain and spanned the acute and convalescent phases of COVID-19. A freely available public database, intended as a resource for researchers studying the immune response to SARS-CoV-2, is where the repertoires were released. Where HLA class I and class II types were available, the types were taken from metadata supplied by the sample provider, not from assay-based typing. Deeply sampled blood TCRbeta repertoires from subjects exposed to, actively infected with, or recovered from COVID-19 were included in the dataset. The sample metadata nearly always contained a de-identified subject ID, COVID-19 status, age in years and sex. The material from the prospective study consisted of cDNA or gDNA derived from T cells, B-cell-depleted T cells, or PBMCs. The samples were drawn from two sources: the first 160 participants of the ongoing ImmuneRACE study, and some 1,300 subjects contributed by 6 global collaborators.

The immunoSEQ Assay, a bias-controlled multiplex PCR, was used to amplify TCRbeta CDR3 regions from genomic DNA. As for the original processing: Within the assay, amplification of reference gene primers was used to estimate how many nucleated cells each sample contained. To quantify the absolute abundance of each unique TCRbeta CDR3 rearrangement, sequence reads were collapsed and filtered. For each sample, productive Simpson clonality was calculated as the square root of Simpson's diversity index over productive rearrangements. TCRdb retrieved this table from immuneACCESS and kept in-frame rearrangements only. Not all clones are present; in checked studies, unresolved V genes account for under half, and no reason is known for the remainder. That table furnishes V, J and clone size, whereas the DNA furnished D and trimming. This sample holds fewer than 250,000 clones; about 87% were observed only once. Around 3% of the sample lies in the top ten.

What the work shows at the level of the full study, not this receptor alone: How much clinical and demographic metadata was included differed by source and by participant, and the metadata was provided uncurated.

The CDR3 spans 11 residues, from the cysteine through the phenylalanine. Only CDR3 DNA is held: 33 bases, read in frame from base 1. CDR1 and CDR2 were assigned from the germline V gene (reference sequence) as MNHEY and SMNVEV. The junction carries 8 bases between V and J, which are trimmed by 8 bases and 9 bases respectively. Each collaborating institution followed its own protocols to collect whole blood in K2EDTA tubes. For TCRbeta analysis, collaborators shipped samples in one of three forms: frozen whole blood, isolated PBMCs, or DNA extracted from either of those sample types. The clonotype was recovered from a man aged 55 to 70 with acute or convalescent COVID-19. The V gene is TRBV27 and the J gene is TRBJ1-6, with an unclear D gene assignment. The specimen sequenced was peripheral blood. The encoded CDR3 is CASGPFSPLHF. The DNA sequence is given as TGTGCCAGCGGGCCTTTTTCACCCCTCCACTTT.